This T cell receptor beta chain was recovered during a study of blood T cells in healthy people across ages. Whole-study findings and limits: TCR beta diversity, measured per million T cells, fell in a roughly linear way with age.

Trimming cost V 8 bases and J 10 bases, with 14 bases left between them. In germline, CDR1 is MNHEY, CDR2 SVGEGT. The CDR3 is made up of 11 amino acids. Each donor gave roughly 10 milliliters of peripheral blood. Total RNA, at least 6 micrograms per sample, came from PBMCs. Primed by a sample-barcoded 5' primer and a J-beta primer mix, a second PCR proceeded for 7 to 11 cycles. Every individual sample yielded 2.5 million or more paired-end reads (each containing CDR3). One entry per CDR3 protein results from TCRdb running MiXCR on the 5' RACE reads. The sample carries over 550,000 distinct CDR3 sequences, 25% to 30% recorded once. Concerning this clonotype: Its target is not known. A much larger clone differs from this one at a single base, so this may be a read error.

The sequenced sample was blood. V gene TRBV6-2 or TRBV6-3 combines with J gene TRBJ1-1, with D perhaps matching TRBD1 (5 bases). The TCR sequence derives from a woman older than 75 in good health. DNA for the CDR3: TGTGCCAGCGGGGCGGGGTCTTCAGCTTTCTTT. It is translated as CASGAGSSAFF.